This T cell receptor (beta chain) was obtained from a study of vaccination and CD4 T cells after COVID-19. Sequencing of the DNA from cultured CD4+ T cells was carried out with the Oncomine TCR Beta short-read assay. TCRdb passed the PCR reads through MiXCR, listing each CDR3 protein once. This table holds under 20,000 distinct CDR3 sequences, around 48% found once. A remark on this clonotype: Antigen specificity is unknown.

The treatment: approximately 11-day PBMC culture with coronavirus spike peptide pools or control peptides (ViraFEST assay). Antigen-specific T cells were expanded with peptide pools by ViraFEST, and TCRs were then sequenced. After being plated at some 2 million per well, PBMCs were cultured with 9.5 to 10 IU/ml IL-2 and 10 ug/ml peptide pools. The CDR3 totals 13 residues. V lost 5 bases, J lost 1 base, and 11 bases lay in between. The germline V gene encodes CDR1 SQVTM and CDR2 ANQGSEA. The specimen sequenced was CD4+ T cells from blood, cultured in vitro. This clonotype was sampled from a human donor who had recovered from COVID-19. This chain connects TRBV29-1 to TRBJ1-1; perhaps TRBD1 as D (6 bases). CDR3 protein: CSVLRGGNTEAFF. For the CDR3, the DNA is TGCAGCGTTCTCAGGGGAGGGAACACTGAAGCTTTCTTT.